Following are 7 T cell receptor beta chains from one sample sequenced in a study of cytomegalovirus exposure and HLA in healthy donors. In the PCR, 60 Vbeta and 13 Jbeta primers were used. The repertoire was sequenced with immunoSEQ multiplex PCR; TCRdb's copy has only in-frame clones and lacks some. Of around 200,000 clones detected, more than 75% appear once; the ten largest clones hold 2.5% to 3.5%. Sequenced: PBMCs. These receptors all stem from a middle-aged woman in good health and CMV-seronegative.

The V call is TRBV11-3, the J call TRBJ2-3; 8 bases are a match to TRBD2. The CDR3 is 16 amino acids. Germline values: CDR1 SGHNT, CDR2 YENEEA. V shed 5 bases and J 4 bases; nucleotides not matched to a gene: 11. In nucleotides, the CDR3 is TGTGCCAGCAGCCGATTTAGCGGGACGGAGTCAGATACGCAGTATTTT. Residues: CASSRFSGTESDTQYF.

The rearrangement uses TRBV7-9 and TRBJ2-1; TRBD2 agrees at 10 bases. J gave up 8 bases and V 5 bases, and 3 bases lay outside the gene matches. The CDR3 runs to 13 residues. Looked up from germline, CDR1 is SEHNR and CDR2 is FQNEAQ (reference sequence). The CDR3 here is CASSILAGDEQFF. In nucleotides, the CDR3 is TGTGCCAGCAGCATCCTAGCGGGAGATGAGCAGTTCTTC.

The V and J genes are TRBV30 and TRBJ2-5; maybe TRBD2 (5 bases). The germline CDR1 and CDR2 sequences are GTSNPN and SVGIG (reference sequence). Trimming left V 0 bases short and J 5 bases short, with 13 bases between. This CDR3 is built from 14 residues. The CDR3 spells CAWSVGGPSETQYF. The CDR3 DNA sequence: TGTGCCTGGAGTGTCGGAGGTCCATCGGAGACCCAGTACTTC.

In nucleotides, the CDR3 is TGTGCCAGTATGAGCGGACAGGGGTTGTTTAGGTACTTC. Translation gives CASMSGQGLFRYF. J is TRBJ2-7 and V is TRBV2; 9 nucleotides line up with TRBD1. V shed 9 bases and J 12 bases; nucleotides not matched to a gene: 15. The V gene's germline CDR1 is SNHLY and CDR2 FYNNEI. CDR3 length: 13 residues.

The chain employs TRBV7-8 and TRBJ2-5; perhaps TRBD1 as D (6 bases). The V end was cut by 0 bases, the J end by 0 bases, with 8 bases between. The CDR3 has 15 residues. Germline CDR1 and CDR2: SGHVS and FQNEAQ. The chain's CDR3 is CASSLAQGNQETQYF. The CDR3 DNA reads as TGTGCCAGCAGCTTAGCACAGGGAAACCAAGAGACCCAGTACTTC. The full variable domain, completed using reference TRBV7-8 and TRBJ2-5, is GAGVSQSPRYKVAKRGQDVALRCDPISGHVSLFWYQQALGQGPEFLTYFQNEAQLDKSGLPSDRFFAERPEGSVSTLKIQRTQQEDSAVYLCASSLAQGNQETQYFGPGTRLLVL.

V usage is TRBV7-9 and J usage is TRBJ2-1, with D maybe TRBD2 (6 bases). The CDR3 covers 17 residues. V dropped 5 bases and J dropped 2 bases, with 19 bases sitting between them. Germline loops: CDR1 SEHNR, CDR2 FQNEAQ (reference sequence). The CDR3 region is CASSLGEGGGAYNEQFF. CDR3 DNA sequence: TGTGCCAGCAGCCTCGGTGAAGGTGGAGGGGCCTACAATGAGCAGTTCTTC.

The CDR3 nucleotides are TGTGCCATCAGTGAGCGGGTAGCCTCGAACACCGGGGAGCTGTTTTTT. It specifies CAISERVASNTGELFF. The chain uses TRBV10-3 and TRBJ2-2; D gene unclear. Germline CDR1 ENHRY, CDR2 SYGVKD. This CDR3 comprises 16 residues. Trimming removed 2 bases at V and 0 bases at J, with 10 bases between.